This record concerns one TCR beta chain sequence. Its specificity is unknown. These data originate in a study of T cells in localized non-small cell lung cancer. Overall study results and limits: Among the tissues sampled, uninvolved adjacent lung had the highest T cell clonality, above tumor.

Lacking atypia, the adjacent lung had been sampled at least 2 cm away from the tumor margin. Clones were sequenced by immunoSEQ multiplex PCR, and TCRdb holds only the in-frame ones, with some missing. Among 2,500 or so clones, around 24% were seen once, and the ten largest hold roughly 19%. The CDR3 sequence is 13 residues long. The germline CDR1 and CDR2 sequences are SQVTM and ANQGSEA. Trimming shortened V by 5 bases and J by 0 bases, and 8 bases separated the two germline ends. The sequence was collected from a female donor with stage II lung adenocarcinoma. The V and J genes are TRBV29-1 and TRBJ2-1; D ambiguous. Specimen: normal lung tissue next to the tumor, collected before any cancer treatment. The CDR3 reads CSVQADSYNEQFF. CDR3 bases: TGCAGCGTTCAGGCAGACTCCTACAATGAGCAGTTCTTC.